The clone carrying this T cell receptor beta chain turned up a few times. The antigen is undetermined. This specimen comes from a study of T cell responses to AZD1222 COVID-19 vaccine. Study background: Second-dose recipients at about 4 or about 12 weeks were treated as one pooled group. General study findings and limits: Donors, mostly white British, included more females; clonal diversity was possibly underestimated. It was only a handful of AZD1222 recipients who were seropositive at baseline.

Libraries were prepared by immunoSEQ multiplex PCR; TCRdb keeps only in-frame clonotypes and omits some of them. The sample has 100,000 to 150,000 clones, more than 80% seen once; the top ten hold roughly 1.5%. The V gene's germline CDR1 is SQVTM and CDR2 ANQGSEA. The CDR3 loop spans 18 amino acids. V lost 0 bases, J lost 0 bases, and 17 bases lay in between. V usage is TRBV29-1 and J usage is TRBJ1-4, with D possibly TRBD1 on 6 matching bases. The sequenced sample was peripheral blood, obtained on day 0 of AZD1222 vaccination. The origin of this receptor is an adult in good health. In DNA form, the CDR3 reads TGCAGCGTTGAAGATGGGGGTTTCAGGGGATCAACTAATGAAAAACTGTTTTTT. This encodes CSVEDGGFRGSTNEKLFF.